The 30 T cell receptor beta chains reported below all come from one sample, sequenced in a study of T-cell reconstitution after alpha-beta-depleted transplantation in children. Unique molecular identifiers were built into the TCRbeta library. TCRdb re-called the PCR reads with MiXCR, one entry per CDR3 protein. In the table there are hundreds of thousands of distinct CDR3 sequences, about 10% of which are singletons. The starting material was PBMCs from the stem cell graft donor, obtained from the stem cell graft. These receptors were collected from a human donor who donated a stem cell graft to a child with acute myeloid leukemia.

This clonotype was seen more than once but under ten times. V usage is TRBV5-1 and J usage is TRBJ1-2; D call uncertain. Germline CDR1 is SGHRS and CDR2 is YFSETQ. V was trimmed by 1 base and J by 2 bases, leaving 9 bases between them. The CDR3 is made up of 14 amino acids. The CDR3 here is CASSLNSQNYGYTF. Here the CDR3 DNA reads TGCGCCAGCAGCTTGAACAGCCAAAACTATGGCTACACCTTC.

The CDR3 nucleotides read TGTGCCAGCAGCCCCAGCGGGGACAGTTCACCCCTCCACTTT. Its protein product is CASSPSGDSSPLHF. V usage is TRBV7-2 and J usage is TRBJ1-6, with 7 bases that match TRBD1. CDR3 size: 14 residues. The germline gives CDR1 SGHTA, CDR2 FQGNSA. V dropped 5 bases and J dropped 9; count of bases not matched to a gene: 7.

This chain joins TRBV6-5 and TRBJ1-5, with D hard to call. Germline values: CDR1 MNHEY, CDR2 SVGAGI. The CDR3 consists of 13 residues. V was clipped by 4 bases and J by 3 bases, with 7 bases between them. This CDR3 is CASSWRYNQPQHF. The CDR3 DNA reads TGTGCCAGCAGTTGGAGGTACAATCAGCCCCAGCATTTT.

CDR3: CAISDLGFHEQYF. For the CDR3, the DNA is TGTGCCATCAGCGATTTGGGGTTCCACGAGCAGTACTTC. The chain is built from TRBV10-3 and TRBJ2-7; D unresolved. V lost 6 bases and J lost 5, with 14 bases in between. This CDR3 spans 13 amino acids. Germline loops: CDR1 ENHRY, CDR2 SYGVKD.

This clonotype showed up many times. The CDR3 DNA follows: TGTGCCAGCAGCCTACTAGCGGGAGAGCTAGGGCGCGAGCAGTACTTC. It encodes CASSLLAGELGREQYF. This chain uses TRBV7-2 with TRBJ2-7; 11 nucleotides match TRBD2. Germline CDR1 SGHTA, CDR2 FQGNSA. V dropped 5 bases and J dropped 6; count of bases not matched to a gene: 12. The CDR3 consists of 16 residues.

This chain joins TRBV6-6 and TRBJ2-1; D not certain. Germline-derived CDR1 and CDR2 are MNHNY and SVGAGI (reference sequence). Trimming took off 8 bases at V and 8 bases at J, with 16 bases between the two ends. This CDR3 contains 13 residues. CDR3 sequence (DNA): TGTGCCAGCCGGAAGGTGGGTTACGATGAGCAGTTCTTC. This codes for CASRKVGYDEQFF.

This clonotype was picked up a small number of times. V usage is TRBV18 and J usage is TRBJ2-2; D gene uncertain. V lost 5 bases to trimming and J lost 4 bases, with 14 bases between them. The CDR3 contains 15 residues. Germline V gene lookup returns CDR1 KGHSH and CDR2 LQKENI. The CDR3 here is CASSSSSPGTGELFF. As DNA, the CDR3 is TGTGCCAGCTCATCGAGCAGCCCCGGCACCGGGGAGCTGTTTTTT.

The gene calls are TRBV18 and TRBJ2-5; D may be TRBD2 (6 bases). The germline V gene encodes CDR1 KGHSH and CDR2 LQKENI. CDR3 size: 12 residues. V gave up 5 bases and J gave up 4 bases, with 8 bases separating them. As DNA, the CDR3 is TGTGCCAGCTCAAAGGGAGGAGAGACCCAGTACTTC. Amino acids: CASSKGGETQYF.

This clonotype was counted at least ten times. V gene TRBV12-3 or TRBV12-4 combines with J gene TRBJ1-1, with 8 bases matching TRBD1. J gave up 5 bases and V 8 bases, and 13 bases lay outside the gene matches. CDR3 size: 15 residues. The CDR3 spells CASGPQGAGRTEAFF. The CDR3 bases are TGTGCCAGCGGCCCTCAGGGGGCGGGTAGGACTGAAGCTTTCTTT.

The chain recombines TRBV12-3 or TRBV12-4 with TRBJ2-7; possibly TRBD2 for D (5 bases). The CDR3 consists of 13 residues. Trimming stripped 1 base from V and 3 bases from J, with 7 bases between. The DNA for the CDR3 is TGTGCCAGCAGTTTAGTCGAGGGCTACGAGCAGTACTTC. It is translated as CASSLVEGYEQYF.

This sequence joins TRBV6-2 or TRBV6-3 and TRBJ2-3; the match to TRBD2 covers 10 bases. With 6 bases clipped from V and 6 bases from J, the junction kept 9 bases outside the gene matches. The CDR3 sequence is 15 residues long. CDR1 is MNHEY and CDR2 is SVGEGT in the germline V gene. CDR3 DNA sequence: TGTGCCAGCAGCCGCAAAGCGGGAGGGGAGGATACGCAGTATTTT. Residues: CASSRKAGGEDTQYF.

This clonotype has a handful of counts. The CDR3 bases are TGCAGTGCTAGAGACCCCCGGACAGGAGCGAGGACTGAAGCTTTCTTT. This encodes CSARDPRTGARTEAFF. The gene calls are TRBV20-1 and TRBJ1-1, with 7 bases matching TRBD1. V was clipped by 0 bases and J by 5 bases; unmatched bases: 12. The CDR3 is made up of 16 amino acids. Germline V gene data show CDR1 as DFQATT and CDR2 as SNEGSKA (reference sequence).

There are a few counts of this clonotype. V usage is TRBV11-2 and J usage is TRBJ2-2; 7 bases are a match to TRBD2. The germline CDR1 and CDR2 sequences are SGHAT and FQNNGV. V shed 11 bases and J 1 base; nucleotides not matched to a gene: 19. The CDR3 sequence is 18 residues long. The CDR3 sequence: CAALRVAGLTGNTGELFF. The DNA for the CDR3 is TGTGCCGCCCTGAGAGTAGCGGGCCTTACCGGGAACACCGGGGAGCTGTTTTTT.

In its sample, this clonotype was seen many times. This sequence joins TRBV7-8 and TRBJ2-3, with 9 bases fitting TRBD2. V shed 2 bases and J 6 bases; nucleotides not matched to a gene: 9. The CDR3 contains 16 residues. Germline CDR1 SGHVS, CDR2 FQNEAQ. CDR3 coding DNA: TGTGCCAGCAGCTTACCTCCGACTAGCGGAGTTGATACGCAGTATTTT. It codes for CASSLPPTSGVDTQYF.

This clonotype was counted many times. The chain joins TRBV3-1 to TRBJ2-3; 7 bases are shared with TRBD1. Germline V CDR1 and CDR2: LGHDT, YNNKEL (reference sequence). With V trimmed by 3 bases and J by 1 base, 7 bases remained unmatched. The CDR3 has 16 residues. The chain's CDR3 is CASSHPKGAGTDTQYF. The CDR3 DNA sequence: TGTGCCAGCAGCCATCCCAAGGGGGCGGGCACAGATACGCAGTATTTT.

The table lists this clonotype with many counts. This chain connects TRBV11-2 to TRBJ2-3; perhaps TRBD2 as D (6 bases). Germline V gene data show CDR1 as SGHAT and CDR2 as FQNNGV. CDR3 size: 17 residues. V was clipped by 2 bases and J by 4 bases, with 19 bases between them. The CDR3 protein is CASSLKSAGRAADTQYF. In DNA form, the CDR3 reads TGTGCCAGCAGCTTAAAATCGGCGGGAAGAGCGGCAGATACGCAGTATTTT.

The J gene is TRBJ2-2, the V gene TRBV21-1; the table's D call of TRBD1 was not tested on the DNA. TRBV21-1 is a pseudogene locus. The CDR3 has 14 amino acids. The CDR3 DNA is TGTGCCAGCAGGAAGGGCAGGGGGGCCGGGGAGCTGTTTTTT. It is translated as CASRKGRGAGELFF.

This sequence joins TRBV20-1 and TRBJ2-1, with D perhaps TRBD1 (5 bases). Germline CDR1 DFQATT, CDR2 SNEGSKA (reference sequence). V lost 4 bases to trimming and J lost 9 bases, with 10 bases between them. This CDR3 has 11 residues. CDR3 DNA sequence: TGCAGTGCTATCAGGGTAGCTGAGCAGTTCTTC. This gives the protein CSAIRVAEQFF.

This clonotype came up a few times. This CDR3 is CAIRDRPSYEQYF. CDR3 nucleotides: TGTGCCATCAGGGACAGGCCCTCCTACGAGCAGTACTTC. This chain connects TRBV6-1 to TRBJ2-7; 8 bases match TRBD1. The CDR3 runs to 13 residues. With V trimmed by 10 bases and J by 0 bases, 5 bases remained unmatched. In germline, CDR1 is MNHNS, CDR2 SASEGT.

This clonotype has only a few counts. CDR3 in amino acids: CASSSGLALREQFF. The CDR3 DNA is TGTGCCAGCAGCTCGGGACTAGCCCTTCGTGAGCAGTTCTTC. V is TRBV7-3 and J is TRBJ2-1; 9 bases are shared with TRBD2. With 4 bases clipped from V and 9 bases from J, the junction kept 7 bases outside the gene matches. CDR1 is SGHTA, CDR2 FQGTGA, per germline. This CDR3 is built from 14 residues.

The chain uses TRBV6-2 or TRBV6-3 and TRBJ2-7; D is unclear. Germline V gene sequence: CDR1 MNHEY, CDR2 SVGEGT. Trimming removed 0 bases from V and 0 bases from J, with 18 bases in between. The CDR3 sequence is 18 residues long. CDR3 residues: CASSYSNRAALYSYEQYF. The CDR3 DNA reads TGTGCCAGCAGTTACTCGAACCGGGCAGCCCTATACTCCTACGAGCAGTACTTC.

This clonotype occurred a few times. This sequence joins TRBV7-3 and TRBJ2-3, with a weak D call TRBD2 (6 bases). This CDR3 contains 15 residues. Germline assignment: CDR1 SGHTA and CDR2 FQGTGA. The V and J ends lost 1 base and 4 bases respectively, with 12 bases between them. CDR3 residues: CASSLSPGRADTQYF. The CDR3 nucleotides are TGTGCCAGCAGCTTAAGTCCCGGGAGAGCAGATACGCAGTATTTT.

The chain is built from TRBV4-3 and TRBJ2-2, with 10 bases lining up with TRBD2. CDR3 size: 16 residues. The germline V gene has CDR1 LGHNA and CDR2 YSLEER. The V segment lost 2 bases and the J segment 4 bases; nucleotides outside the gene matches: 4. As DNA, the CDR3 is TGCGCCAGCAGCCAACTAGCGGGGGAGGTCACCGGGGAGCTGTTTTTT. Protein product: CASSQLAGEVTGELFF.

CDR3 residues: CASSLVSAVGGNTIYF. The CDR3 nucleotides are TGTGCCAGCAGCTTAGTATCGGCAGTAGGCGGAAACACCATATATTTT. The chain couples TRBV11-2 to TRBJ1-3; D not certain. Germline V gene sequence: CDR1 SGHAT, CDR2 FQNNGV. Between the trimmed V and J ends, which lost 1 base and 4 bases, there was a span of 14 bases. There are 16 residues in the CDR3.

This clonotype was seen a few times. The rearrangement uses TRBV7-9 and TRBJ2-6; TRBD2 aligns across 8 bases. Germline values: CDR1 SEHNR, CDR2 FQNEAQ (reference sequence). Trimming took 5 bases from V and 2 from J; bases not matched to a gene: 8. CDR3 length: 17 residues. The CDR3 loop reads CASSLPGGTPGANVLTF. The CDR3 DNA sequence: TGTGCCAGCAGCCTACCGGGGGGGACCCCTGGGGCCAACGTCCTGACTTTC.

This clonotype was counted a few times. The J gene is TRBJ1-1, the V gene TRBV29-1; the D is unclear. V was shortened by 5 bases and J by 1 base, with 8 bases between the two germline ends. This CDR3 is 12 amino acids long. The V gene's germline CDR1 is SQVTM and CDR2 ANQGSEA. The CDR3 spells CSVWGGNTEAFF. The DNA of the CDR3 is TGCAGCGTTTGGGGAGGGAACACTGAAGCTTTCTTT.

This clonotype was recorded many times. V gene TRBV15 combines with J gene TRBJ2-2; D remains unclear. CDR1 LNHNV and CDR2 YYDKDF come from the germline V gene (reference sequence). V lost 3 bases, J lost 7 bases, and 6 bases lay in between. This CDR3 contains 12 residues. The CDR3 reads CATSSENGELFF. As DNA, the CDR3 is TGTGCCACCAGCAGTGAGAACGGGGAGCTGTTTTTT.

This clonotype was found a few times. The chain has TRBV3-1 and TRBJ2-7; TRBD2 matches 10 bases. The germline gives CDR1 LGHDT, CDR2 YNNKEL (reference sequence). After removal of 3 bases from V and 8 bases from J, the junction contained 22 bases not matched to a gene. The CDR3 spans 19 residues. This chain's CDR3 is CASSHKRGASGSGGQQQYF. CDR3 bases: TGTGCCAGCAGCCATAAACGGGGGGCTAGCGGGAGCGGGGGCCAGCAGCAGTACTTC.

The V and J genes are TRBV5-6 and TRBJ2-7, with D perhaps assigned TRBD1 or TRBD2 (5 bases each). Germline V lookup: CDR1 SGHDT, CDR2 YYEEEE. Trimming shortened V by 4 bases and J by 3 bases, and 17 bases separated the two germline ends. This CDR3 has 15 residues. Written as DNA, the CDR3 is TGTGCCAGCAGCCCGAAGGGGCGGGCAAGCTACGAGCAGTACTTC. Amino acids: CASSPKGRASYEQYF.

The chain has TRBV12-3 or TRBV12-4 and TRBJ2-6; TRBD1 might be the D (5 bases). V dropped 8 bases and J dropped 0 bases, with 5 bases sitting between them. This CDR3 comprises 13 residues. The CDR3 loop is CASDSSGANVLTF. In nucleotides, the CDR3 is TGTGCCAGCGACAGCTCTGGGGCCAACGTCCTGACTTTC.